Included here is one T cell receptor beta chain sequence, with context. Its antigen is currently unknown. The data belong to a study of graft-versus-host responses after intestinal transplantation. Background on the study: Grafts that recipients had were multivisceral, liver-intestinal, or isolated intestinal transplants. The study gave all recipients anti-thymocyte globulin induction, then tacrolimus and steroids for roughly 3 years.

The study, taken as a whole, reports: HvG clone declines early post-transplant were associated with peak circulating GvH levels. Detection of GvH clones occurred in recipient marrow, and some had their first appearance in ileum or blood.

CDR1 MDHEN and CDR2 SYDVKM come from the germline V gene. The length of the CDR3 is 15 residues. V was clipped by 3 bases and J by 7 bases; unmatched bases: 9. Produced via immunoSEQ multiplex PCR; TCRdb's table is partial and in-frame only. The data contain approximately 68,000 clones, around 89% of them singletons. The chain employs TRBV28 and TRBJ1-1; 9 bases align to TRBD1. Here the sequenced sample was unstimulated CD8+ T cells sorted from spleen or lymph node cells, taken before transplant. This TCR derives from a human donor who was the organ donor for an intestinal transplant. CDR3 coding DNA: TGTGCCAGCAGTTTTCTCCGGACAGGGGAGCTTGAAGCTTTCTTT. This sequence encodes CASSFLRTGELEAFF.